This T cell receptor beta chain comes out of a study of T cell repertoires in aging, cancer and after chemotherapy. Study overall: Pre- and post-chemotherapy samples were paired from glioblastoma patients treated with temozolomide-based therapy.

Notes on this clonotype: What it binds is unknown.

Multiplex touch-down PCR with TRB-A/B primers amplified rearranged V-D-J TRB sequences. MiXCR, applied by TCRdb to the multiplex PCR reads, yields one record per CDR3 protein. Of nearly 600 distinct CDR3 sequences listed, roughly a fifth were seen once; the top ten hold less than 45%. Germline assignment: CDR1 MNHEY and CDR2 SVGAGI. J gave up 7 bases and V 7 bases, and 10 bases lay outside the gene matches. The CDR3 is made up of 14 amino acids. Broader study findings: Rebound thymic output was suggested by rising median generation probability during chemotherapy in each cancer cohort. Healthy donors lost TCR diversity with age mainly through richness, cancer patients through richness and evenness. No conclusions about immunological memory after chemotherapy can be drawn from the repertoire data.

TCR beta rearrangements were amplified from peripheral blood genomic DNA. The sequence came from a human donor with a solid tumor. The sequencing sample was made of blood. The chain recombines TRBV6-5 with TRBJ1-1; 9 nucleotides line up with TRBD1. DNA for the CDR3: TGTGCCAGCAATCCAACGACAGGGGGACTTGAAGCTTTCTTT. Translating gives CASNPTTGGLEAFF.